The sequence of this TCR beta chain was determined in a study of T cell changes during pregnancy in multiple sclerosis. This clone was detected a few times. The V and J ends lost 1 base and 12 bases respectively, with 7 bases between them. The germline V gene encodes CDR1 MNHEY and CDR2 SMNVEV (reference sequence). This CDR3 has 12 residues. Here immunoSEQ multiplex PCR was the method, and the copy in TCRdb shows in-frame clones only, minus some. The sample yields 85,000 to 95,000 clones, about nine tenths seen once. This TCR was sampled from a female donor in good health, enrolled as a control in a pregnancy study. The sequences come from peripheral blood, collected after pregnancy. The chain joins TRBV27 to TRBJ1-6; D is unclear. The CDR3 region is CASSLLAGPLHF. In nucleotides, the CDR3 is TGTGCCAGCAGTTTATTGGCGGGACCCCTCCACTTT.